This T cell receptor beta chain is drawn from a study of regulatory T cells in long-lasting Graves disease. Study as a whole: The study counted Graves' disease as persistent given over 5 years of antithyroid drugs and positive TSH receptor antibodies. Study-wide results and caveats: The study found lower TCR diversity in persistent Graves' patients than in newly diagnosed ones.

Time point in this sample: persistent/refractory GD, antithyroid drugs over 5 years with positive TRAb. Scientists built the TCR library using RNA that was extracted from PBMCs. The CDR3 covers 15 residues. V was trimmed by 2 bases and J by 4 bases, leaving 15 bases between them. Germline V lookup: CDR1 SNHLY, CDR2 FYNNEI. Building the TCR beta libraries relied on iRepertoire HTBI primers, and CDR3 regions underwent Arm-PCR. TCRdb passed the multiplex PCR reads through MiXCR, listing each CDR3 protein once. The sample lists a few hundred thousand distinct CDR3 sequences; around 21% were seen once. This clonotype was counted ten times or more. The target antigen is unknown.

This sequence joins TRBV2 and TRBJ2-7; D uncertain. The clonotype comes from a female donor with Graves disease. This specimen consisted of peripheral blood mononuclear cells (PBMCs), obtained when the disease was refractory, from a patient treated with antithyroid drugs. The CDR3 is CASSESQVLSYEQYF. The CDR3 DNA follows: TGTGCCAGCAGTGAATCCCAGGTTTTATCTTACGAGCAGTACTTC.